Following are 8 T cell receptor beta chains from one sample sequenced in a study of human T cells and chemical hapten exposure. Each CDR3 protein gets one entry after TCRdb re-called the 5' RACE reads with MiXCR. This sample carries about 81,000 distinct CDR3 sequences, about 7.7% of them seen once, and the ten largest clones take approximately 2.3%. The template was total RNA from unfractionated whole blood. The receptor set was obtained from a male donor in good health.

The sample holds a few counts of this clonotype. This chain joins TRBV24-1 and TRBJ2-3; possible D gene TRBD2, 6 bases. CDR1 and CDR2 from the germline V gene are KGHDR and SFDVKD. CDR3 length: 13 residues. V lost 11 bases to trimming and J lost 1 base, with 12 bases between them. CDR3 DNA sequence: TGTGCCATCGGCCGCGGGGGCACAGATACGCAGTATTTT. Translating gives CAIGRGGTDTQYF.

This clonotype was observed many times. The J gene is TRBJ2-1, the V gene TRBV9, with 7 bases identical to TRBD2. From germline, CDR1 is SGDLS and CDR2 YYNGEE. The CDR3 has 13 amino acids. Losses at the gene ends were 0 bases for V and 8 bases for J; bases not matched to a gene: 2. CDR3 in DNA: TGTGCCAGCAGCGTAGGACTAGCCCATGAGCAGTTCTTC. It yields the protein CASSVGLAHEQFF.

In its sample, this clonotype was seen many times. The gene calls are TRBV7-9 and TRBJ2-1; TRBD1 agrees at 9 bases. The junction had 21 bases not matched to a gene; V was cut back by 6 bases and J by 6 bases. The CDR3 sequence is 19 residues long. Per the germline V gene, CDR1 is SEHNR and CDR2 is FQNEAQ (reference sequence). The CDR3 loop reads CASRSTGTGKGTTTNEQFF. CDR3 bases: TGTGCCAGCAGATCGACCGGGACAGGGAAGGGTACTACTACCAATGAGCAGTTCTTC. The variable domain in full, with the rest retrieved from reference TRBV7-9 and TRBJ2-1, is DTGVSQNPRHKITKRGQNVTFRCDPISEHNRLYWYRQTLGQGPEFLTYFQNEAQLEKSRLLSDRFSAERPKGSFSTLEIQRTEQGDSAMYLCASRSTGTGKGTTTNEQFFGPGTRLTVL.

The sample holds many counts of this clonotype. The V call is TRBV10-3, the J call TRBJ2-3; 9 bases agree with TRBD2. CDR1 ENHRY and CDR2 SYGVKD come from the germline V gene. The ends lost 6 bases at V and 0 bases at J; junction bases unmatched: 4. This CDR3 contains 15 residues. The CDR3 protein is CAISPLAGSTDTQYF. The CDR3 DNA is TGTGCCATCAGCCCTCTAGCGGGAAGCACAGATACGCAGTATTTT.

The table lists this clonotype with many counts. The genes are TRBV13 and TRBJ1-1; a weak D match, TRBD1 (6 bases). Trimming cost V 1 base and J 5 bases, with 11 bases left between them. CDR1 PRHDT and CDR2 FYEKMQ come from the germline V gene (reference sequence). The CDR3 is made up of 14 amino acids. This CDR3 reads CASSLDGTTTEAFF. CDR3 nucleotides: TGTGCCAGCAGCTTAGACGGGACAACTACTGAAGCTTTCTTT.

The genes are TRBV5-1 and TRBJ2-1, with TRBD2 matching over 7 bases. Per the germline V gene, CDR1 is SGHRS and CDR2 is YFSETQ. Trimming cost V 4 bases and J 7 bases; bases outside gene matches: 11. This CDR3 is 15 amino acids long. The CDR3 DNA sequence: TGCGCCAGCAGCGACGACCGGACTAGTAGGAATGAGCAGTTCTTC. Amino acids: CASSDDRTSRNEQFF.

The chain has TRBV5-5 and TRBJ1-1; 8 bases line up with TRBD1. In germline, CDR1 is SGHKS, CDR2 YYEKEE (reference sequence). There are 18 residues in the CDR3. V lost 1 base and J lost 3; bases outside the gene matches: 14. Here the CDR3 reads CASSLWLAGGASDTEAFF. CDR3 coding DNA: TGTGCCAGCAGCTTGTGGTTGGCAGGGGGCGCGTCGGACACTGAAGCTTTCTTT.

Only a few counts were recorded for this clonotype. V is TRBV4-2 and J is TRBJ2-7; 9 bases match TRBD2. The V gene's germline CDR1 is LGHNA and CDR2 YNFKEQ. This CDR3 contains 15 residues. The V segment lost 3 bases and the J segment 4 bases; nucleotides outside the gene matches: 7. In DNA, the CDR3 is TGTGCCAGCAGCCAGGGGACTAGCCTCCAGTACGAGCAGTACTTC. Amino acids: CASSQGTSLQYEQYF.